This paragraph reports one T cell receptor (beta chain). V shed 2 bases and J 5 bases; nucleotides not matched to a gene: 10. The CDR3 runs 17 residues. Germline CDR1 is SGHDT and CDR2 is YYEEEE. These data originate in a study of OX40 agonist ivuxolimab in advanced cancers. Across the study: Patients with hepatocellular carcinoma, melanoma, renal cell or head and neck cancer made up the dose-escalation patients.

Generated by immunoSEQ multiplex PCR, the TCRdb table keeps only in-frame clones and is missing some. The sample consists of around 74,000 clones, 80% to 95% of them appearing once. The source was CD4+ or CD8+ T cells sorted from blood, collected in a trial of the OX40 agonist ivuxolimab. The rearrangement links TRBV5-6 to TRBJ2-1, with 10 bases matching TRBD1. The sequence derives from an adult with an advanced solid tumor such as melanoma, head and neck, liver or kidney cancer. For the CDR3, the DNA is TGTGCCAGCAGCTTTGGTGTTTGGGACAGGGGCCACAATGAGCAGTTCTTC. Encoded protein: CASSFGVWDRGHNEQFF.